One sample yielded the 32 T cell receptor beta chains listed below, sequenced in a study of shared clonotypes between healthy human individuals. The data were produced by immunoSEQ multiplex PCR, yet TCRdb's version contains in-frame clones alone and is incomplete. The sample includes about 680,000 clones, around 72% seen only once; the top ten take approximately 1.8%. The sequencing sample was made of memory CD4+ T cells sorted from blood. Documented subset: CD45RA-negative fraction. Receptor source: a woman aged 25 to 39 in good health.

This chain uses TRBV5-1 with TRBJ2-5; 11 bases map to TRBD2. With the DNA end fitting TRBJ2-7 better, the J assignment may be wrong. The CDR3 totals 14 residues. Germline CDR1 SGHRS, CDR2 YFSETQ. CDR3: CASSLRLAGYEQYF. CDR3 bases: TGCGCCAGCAGCTTAAGACTAGCGGGATACGAGCAGTACTTC.

Concerning this clone itself: Other DNA sequences in this sample translate to the same CDR3. The rearrangement uses TRBV29-1 and TRBJ1-2, with 8 bases lining up with TRBD1. Germline CDR1 and CDR2: SQVTM and ANQGSEA. This CDR3 is 13 amino acids long. Germline trimming cut 7 bases from V and 1 base from J; bases unmatched to any gene: 5. Here the CDR3 DNA reads TGCAGCGGATCGACAGGGGATAACTATGGCTACACCTTC. Translation gives CSGSTGDNYGYTF.

Written as DNA, the CDR3 is TGTGCCAGCAGTGACAATTCTCCCGGGGATGATGAGCAGTTCTTC. Protein: CASSDNSPGDDEQFF. This chain links TRBV6-4 with TRBJ2-1; weak D call: TRBD2 (5 bases). CDR1 MRHNA and CDR2 SNTAGT come from the germline V gene. This CDR3 contains 15 residues. Between the trimmed V and J ends, which lost 2 bases and 8 bases, there was a span of 16 bases.

The chain is built from TRBV6-1 and TRBJ2-2; D call uncertain. The CDR3 is 17 residues long. The V gene's germline CDR1 is MNHNS and CDR2 SASEGT. V lost 4 bases, J lost 3 bases, and 18 bases lay in between. For the CDR3, the DNA is TGTGCCAGCAGTGTGATTTCCTCTGCGGAATACACCGGGGAGCTGTTTTTT. This gives the protein CASSVISSAEYTGELFF.

This chain joins TRBV28 and TRBJ2-7, with 11 bases identical to TRBD2. The CDR3 spans 20 residues. The germline V gene encodes CDR1 MDHEN and CDR2 SYDVKM. With V trimmed by 2 bases and J by 4 bases, 19 bases remained unmatched. This CDR3 reads CASSLVFGRGMGTSGYEQYF. CDR3 sequence (DNA): TGTGCCAGCAGTTTAGTCTTTGGCAGGGGTATGGGGACTAGCGGTTACGAGCAGTACTTC. Looking up the rest from reference TRBV28 and TRBJ2-7 gives the full variable domain: DVKVTQSSRYLVKRTGEKVFLECVQDMDHENMFWYRQDPGLGLRLIYFSYDVKMKEKGDIPEGYSVSREKKERFSLILESASTNQTSMYLCASSLVFGRGMGTSGYEQYFGPGTRLTVT.

This clone was picked up a small number of times. This chain connects TRBV5-1 to TRBJ2-3; D uncertain. CDR1 SGHRS and CDR2 YFSETQ come from the germline V gene. Trimming left V 0 bases short and J 6 bases short, with 14 bases between. The CDR3 contains 15 residues. The CDR3 loop is CASSLGLVASDTQYF. As DNA, the CDR3 is TGCGCCAGCAGCTTGGGTTTAGTGGCATCGGATACGCAGTATTTT.

The chain recombines TRBV2 with TRBJ2-1, with D perhaps matching TRBD1 or TRBD2 (5 bases each). Germline CDR1 and CDR2: SNHLY and FYNNEI. V was clipped by 6 bases and J by 8 bases, with 11 bases between them. This CDR3 spans 12 amino acids. DNA for the CDR3: TGTGCCAGCAGCCTGACGGGGCATGAGCAGTTCTTC. This translates into CASSLTGHEQFF.

CDR3: CASSPAGGETQYF. The CDR3 DNA is TGTGCCAGCTCTCCTGCTGGGGGAGAGACCCAGTACTTC. V is TRBV5-5 and J is TRBJ2-5, with D tentatively TRBD1 or TRBD2 (5 bases each). CDR1 and CDR2 (germline): SGHKS, YYEKEE (reference sequence). V dropped 7 bases and J dropped 4 bases, with 14 bases sitting between them. This CDR3 has 13 residues.

This clone was found many times. Other DNA variants within this sample encode the same CDR3. This chain links TRBV7-9 with TRBJ2-3, with 8 bases that match TRBD2. Trimming cost V 0 bases and J 1 base; bases outside gene matches: 3. This CDR3 spans 16 amino acids. In germline, CDR1 is SEHNR, CDR2 FQNEAQ (reference sequence). The CDR3 coding sequence is TGTGCCAGCAGCTTAGCGAGGCGGGAGGGCACAGATACGCAGTATTTT. Translated: CASSLARREGTDTQYF.

The V gene is TRBV11-2, the J gene TRBJ2-2, with D perhaps matching TRBD1 or TRBD2 (7 bases each). The V gene's germline CDR1 is SGHAT and CDR2 FQNNGV. CDR3 length: 18 residues. V shed 3 bases and J shed 3 bases, with 20 bases lying between them. This chain's CDR3 is CASSFPRGGGAYTGELFF. CDR3 DNA: TGTGCCAGCAGCTTCCCCAGGGGGGGAGGCGCGTACACCGGGGAGCTGTTTTTT.

V gene TRBV11-3 combines with J gene TRBJ2-1; D might be TRBD2 (6 bases). Trimming removed 5 bases at V and 4 bases at J, with 30 bases between. Looked up from germline, CDR1 is SGHNT and CDR2 is YENEEA. The length of the CDR3 is 20 residues. This CDR3 reads CASSLGGSAIPGDGYNEQFF. The DNA of the CDR3 is TGTGCCAGCAGCCTCGGGGGAAGTGCCATCCCGGGAGACGGGTACAATGAGCAGTTCTTC.

The rearrangement uses TRBV28 and TRBJ1-3; D unresolved. Looked up from germline, CDR1 is MDHEN and CDR2 is SYDVKM. V was clipped by 7 bases and J by 4 bases, with 17 bases between them. CDR3 length equals 15 residues. The CDR3 is CASTFGDLGGNTIYF. DNA for the CDR3: TGTGCCAGCACTTTCGGGGATTTGGGAGGAAACACCATATATTTT.

For the CDR3, the DNA is TGCGCCAGCAGCCGGTACCTAGCGAACACCGGGGAGCTGTTTTTT. This codes for CASSRYLANTGELFF. The V call is TRBV4-1, the J call TRBJ2-2, with D uncertain. The V end lost 4 bases, the J end lost 0 bases, and 9 bases lay between the germline ends. The CDR3 length is 15 residues. CDR1 is MGHRA and CDR2 is YSYEKL in the germline V gene.

This rearrangement joins TRBV5-1 to TRBJ1-1, with TRBD1 identical over 7 bases. Germline CDR1 reads SGHRS; CDR2 reads YFSETQ. The junction had 0 bases not matched to a gene; V was cut back by 4 bases and J by 0 bases. The CDR3 has 13 residues. CDR3 sequence: CASSDRVNTEAFF. The CDR3 coding sequence is TGCGCCAGCAGCGACAGGGTGAACACTGAAGCTTTCTTT.

This chain links TRBV6-5 with TRBJ2-7; TRBD2 agrees at 10 bases. The J segment lost 2 bases and the V segment lost 0 bases, leaving 4 bases of the junction unmatched. The CDR3 sequence is 16 residues long. Germline CDR1 MNHEY, CDR2 SVGAGI. The CDR3, as DNA: TGTGCCAGCAGTTACTCGTTCGGACTAGCGGCCTACGAGCAGTACTTC. As protein: CASSYSFGLAAYEQYF.

The chain carries TRBV29-1 and TRBJ2-1; 11 bases match TRBD2. CDR3 length: 13 residues. V lost 0 bases and J lost 9; bases outside the gene matches: 1. Germline V gene data show CDR1 as SQVTM and CDR2 as ANQGSEA. CDR3 in amino acids: CSVEELAGVEQFF. CDR3 nucleotides: TGCAGCGTTGAAGAACTAGCGGGAGTTGAGCAGTTCTTC.

This chain connects TRBV18 to TRBJ2-7; D not certain. This CDR3 is built from 12 residues. The V end was cut by 6 bases, the J end by 4 bases, with 10 bases between. CDR1 is KGHSH, CDR2 LQKENI, per germline. Here the CDR3 reads CASSVEAYEQYF. The CDR3 bases are TGTGCCAGCTCGGTGGAAGCATACGAGCAGTACTTC. The full variable domain, its missing parts supplied by reference TRBV18 and TRBJ2-7, is NAGVMQNPRHLVRRRGQEARLRCSPMKGHSHVYWYRQLPEEGLKFMVYLQKENIIDESGMPKERFSAEFPKEGPSILRIQQVVRGDSAAYFCASSVEAYEQYFGPGTRLTVT.

The genes are TRBV18 and TRBJ2-5; 12 nucleotides line up with TRBD2. The CDR3 has 17 residues. Germline loops: CDR1 KGHSH, CDR2 LQKENI. Trimming took 3 bases from V and 9 from J; bases not matched to a gene: 14. CDR3 nucleotides: TGTGCCAGCTCACCTCCGGGACTAGCGGGTGCAATCGGGGCCCAGTACTTC. Protein sequence: CASSPPGLAGAIGAQYF.

The chain recombines TRBV15 with TRBJ2-7; TRBD2 agrees at 10 bases. Germline trimming cut 3 bases from V and 9 bases from J; bases unmatched to any gene: 11. Germline CDR1 LNHNV, CDR2 YYDKDF (reference sequence). The CDR3 loop spans 15 amino acids. The CDR3 DNA is TGTGCCACCAGCAGTCATACTAGCGGGAAAGGGTCGCAGTACTTC. Translating gives CATSSHTSGKGSQYF. The full variable domain, its missing parts supplied by reference TRBV15 and TRBJ2-7, is DAMVIQNPRYQVTQFGKPVTLSCSQTLNHNVMYWYQQKSSQAPKLLFHYYDKDFNNEADTPDNFQSRRPNTSFCFLDIRSPGLGDTAMYLCATSSHTSGKGSQYFGPGTRLTVT.

This clone was seen a few times. This chain links TRBV7-9 with TRBJ1-3; 8 bases agree with TRBD1. The CDR3 loop spans 13 amino acids. Germline loops: CDR1 SEHNR, CDR2 FQNEAQ (reference sequence). Trimming cost V 11 bases and J 3 bases; bases outside gene matches: 6. The CDR3 spells CAGAGGDGNTIYF. In DNA, the CDR3 is TGTGCCGGAGCAGGGGGCGATGGAAACACCATATATTTT.

The V and J genes are TRBV7-2 and TRBJ2-7; a possible D gene is TRBD2 (5 bases). Germline V gives CDR1 SGHTA, CDR2 FQGNSA. V lost 4 bases, J lost 5 bases, and 18 bases lay in between. CDR3 length: 15 residues. CDR3 nucleotides: TGTGCCAGCAGCTCCGACGGGGTGCTGGGTAACGAGCAGTACTTC. As protein: CASSSDGVLGNEQYF.

CDR3 coding DNA: TGTGCCAGCAGTGCCTCCGGACAGGGAACTGAAGCTTTCTTT. It codes for CASSASGQGTEAFF. The V call is TRBV2, the J call TRBJ1-1, with 8 bases lining up with TRBD1. Germline CDR1 reads SNHLY; CDR2 reads FYNNEI. This CDR3 has 14 amino acids. The V and J ends lost 4 bases and 5 bases, in that order; junction bases with no gene match: 6. Together with reference TRBV2 and TRBJ1-1, the CDR3 gives the full variable domain: EPEVTQTPSHQVTQMGQEVILRCVPISNHLYFYWYRQILGQKVEFLVSFYNNEISEKSEIFDDQFSVERPDGSNFTLKIRSTKLEDSAMYFCASSASGQGTEAFFGQGTRLTVV.

This clone was detected once. The chain combines TRBV7-8 with TRBJ2-5, with D tentatively TRBD1 or TRBD2 (5 bases each). Trimming took off 3 bases at V and 0 bases at J, with 5 bases between the two ends. Looked up from germline, CDR1 is SGHVS and CDR2 is FQNEAQ. The CDR3 consists of 13 residues. The CDR3 region is CASSLGHQETQYF. The CDR3 nucleotides read TGTGCCAGCAGCTTGGGACACCAAGAGACCCAGTACTTC. Full variable domain (remainder filled in from reference TRBV7-8 and TRBJ2-5): GAGVSQSPRYKVAKRGQDVALRCDPISGHVSLFWYQQALGQGPEFLTYFQNEAQLDKSGLPSDRFFAERPEGSVSTLKIQRTQQEDSAVYLCASSLGHQETQYFGPGTRLLVL.

The V gene is TRBV5-6, the J gene TRBJ2-7, with 7 nucleotides matching TRBD2. CDR3 length equals 14 residues. The junction had 10 bases not matched to a gene; V was cut back by 4 bases and J by 6 bases. Germline CDR1 is SGHDT and CDR2 is YYEEEE. CDR3 protein: CASSLVPGGSEQYF. CDR3 sequence (DNA): TGTGCCAGCAGCCTAGTACCGGGGGGAAGCGAGCAGTACTTC.

This clone was seen only once. V and J are TRBV28 and TRBJ2-7, with no clear D. Trimming left V 1 base short and J 2 bases short, with 6 bases between. The CDR3 loop spans 13 amino acids. The germline gives CDR1 MDHEN, CDR2 SYDVKM. In DNA, the CDR3 is TGTGCCAGCAGTTTATCCCCCCCCTACGAGCAGTACTTC. Encoded protein: CASSLSPPYEQYF.

Only a few counts were recorded for this clone. This chain uses TRBV19 with TRBJ2-7; 7 bases fit TRBD1. Trimming removed 6 bases from V and 2 bases from J; junction bases left unmatched: 7. CDR1 is LNHDA, CDR2 SQIVND, per germline (reference sequence). The CDR3 totals 14 residues. The CDR3 sequence is CASRRTGVPYEQYF. The CDR3 DNA follows: TGTGCCAGTAGACGAACAGGGGTTCCCTACGAGCAGTACTTC.

V usage is TRBV14 and J usage is TRBJ2-7; no firm D call. Germline CDR1 is SGHDN and CDR2 is FVKESK. V lost 4 bases and J lost 2, with 9 bases in between. The CDR3 has 13 amino acids. This CDR3 reads CASSPSDTYEQYF. For the CDR3, the DNA is TGTGCCAGCAGCCCCTCAGACACCTACGAGCAGTACTTC.

The rearrangement joins TRBV19 to TRBJ1-5; D gene ambiguous. Germline CDR1 LNHDA, CDR2 SQIVND (reference sequence). Trimming shortened V by 4 bases and J by 4 bases, and 8 bases separated the two germline ends. CDR3 size: 13 residues. The CDR3 coding sequence is TGTGCCAGTAGTACCGGAATTAATCAGCCCCAGCATTTT. Translation gives CASSTGINQPQHF.

DNA for the CDR3: TGTGCCAGCTCACAGGGGACATCGACAACTAATGAAAAACTGTTTTTT. Its translation is CASSQGTSTTNEKLFF. The chain is built from TRBV18 and TRBJ1-4; possibly TRBD1 for D (6 bases). The CDR3 has 16 residues. The V gene lost 4 bases and the J gene lost 0 bases, with 12 bases spanning the gap. Germline-derived CDR1 and CDR2 are KGHSH and LQKENI.

The V call is TRBV15, the J call TRBJ2-5, with D possibly called TRBD1 or TRBD2 (5 bases each). Germline lookup yields CDR1 LNHNV and CDR2 YYDKDF (reference sequence). This CDR3 contains 15 residues. With 5 bases removed from V and 4 bases from J, the gap between germline ends came to 17 bases. The CDR3 region is CATSPGWGFGETQYF. The CDR3 nucleotides are TGTGCCACCAGCCCCGGGTGGGGGTTTGGAGAGACCCAGTACTTC.

The sample holds one count of this clone. The rearrangement joins TRBV6-1 to TRBJ1-2; D unresolved. V lost 1 base and J lost 5, with 11 bases in between. Germline CDR1 reads MNHNS; CDR2 reads SASEGT. This CDR3 is built from 14 residues. The CDR3 protein is CASSEGPQLYGYTF. In DNA, the CDR3 is TGTGCCAGCAGTGAAGGTCCGCAGCTTTATGGCTACACCTTC.

The chain joins TRBV19 to TRBJ2-5; D call uncertain. Germline V gene lookup returns CDR1 LNHDA and CDR2 SQIVND (reference sequence). This CDR3 region has 14 residues. Trimming stripped 3 bases from V and 5 bases from J, with 13 bases between. The CDR3, as DNA: TGTGCCAGTAGTATGCAGGTCCGGTGGGAGACCCAGTACTTC. Encoded protein: CASSMQVRWETQYF.